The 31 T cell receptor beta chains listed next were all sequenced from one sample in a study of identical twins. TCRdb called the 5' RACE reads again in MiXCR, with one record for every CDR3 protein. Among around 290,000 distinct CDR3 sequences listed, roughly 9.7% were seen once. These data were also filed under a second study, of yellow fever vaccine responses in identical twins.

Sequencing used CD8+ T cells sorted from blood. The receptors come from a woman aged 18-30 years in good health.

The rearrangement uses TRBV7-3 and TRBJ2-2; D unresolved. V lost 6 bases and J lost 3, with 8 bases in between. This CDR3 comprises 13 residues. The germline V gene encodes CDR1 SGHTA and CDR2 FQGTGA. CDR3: CASRVADTGELFF. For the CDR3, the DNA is TGTGCCAGCAGGGTGGCCGACACCGGGGAGCTGTTTTTT. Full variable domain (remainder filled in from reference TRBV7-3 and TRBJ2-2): GAGVSQTPSNKVTEKGKYVELRCDPISGHTALYWYRQSLGQGPEFLIYFQGTGAADDSGLPNDRFFAVRPEGSVSTLKIQRTERGDSAVYLCASRVADTGELFFGEGSRLTVL.

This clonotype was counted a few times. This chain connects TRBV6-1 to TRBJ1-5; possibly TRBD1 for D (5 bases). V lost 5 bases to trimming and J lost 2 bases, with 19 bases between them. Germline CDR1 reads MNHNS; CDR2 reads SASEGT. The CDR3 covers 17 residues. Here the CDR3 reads CASSPGRGAQGNQPQHF. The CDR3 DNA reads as TGTGCCAGCAGTCCGGGACGGGGAGCTCAGGGCAATCAGCCCCAGCATTTT.

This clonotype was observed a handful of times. The CDR3 loop reads CSARSVAGEYYEQYF. The CDR3 DNA reads as TGCAGTGCTAGATCGGTAGCGGGGGAATACTACGAGCAGTACTTC. The genes are TRBV20-1 and TRBJ2-7; TRBD2 matches 9 bases. CDR1 is DFQATT and CDR2 is SNEGSKA in the germline V gene (reference sequence). CDR3 length: 15 residues. The V gene end was trimmed by 2 bases and the J gene end by 3 bases; junction bases not matched to a gene: 8.

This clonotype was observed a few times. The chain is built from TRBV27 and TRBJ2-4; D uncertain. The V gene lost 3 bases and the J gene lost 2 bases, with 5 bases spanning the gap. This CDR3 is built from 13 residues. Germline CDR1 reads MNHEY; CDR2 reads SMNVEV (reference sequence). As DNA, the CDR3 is TGTGCCAGCAGTTTTGGGTCCAAAAACATTCAGTACTTC. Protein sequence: CASSFGSKNIQYF.

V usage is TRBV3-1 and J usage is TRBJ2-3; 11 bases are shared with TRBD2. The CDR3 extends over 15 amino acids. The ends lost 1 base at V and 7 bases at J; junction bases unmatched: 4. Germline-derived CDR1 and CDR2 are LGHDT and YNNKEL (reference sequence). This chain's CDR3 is CASSQVGLAAHTQYF. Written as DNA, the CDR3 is TGTGCCAGCAGCCAAGTGGGACTAGCGGCTCATACGCAGTATTTT.

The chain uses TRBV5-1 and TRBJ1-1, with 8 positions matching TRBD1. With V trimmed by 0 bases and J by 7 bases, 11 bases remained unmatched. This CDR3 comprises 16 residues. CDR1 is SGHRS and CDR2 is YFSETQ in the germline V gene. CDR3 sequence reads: CASSLDGQGVSYEAFF. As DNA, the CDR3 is TGCGCCAGCAGCTTGGATGGACAGGGTGTATCATATGAAGCTTTCTTT.

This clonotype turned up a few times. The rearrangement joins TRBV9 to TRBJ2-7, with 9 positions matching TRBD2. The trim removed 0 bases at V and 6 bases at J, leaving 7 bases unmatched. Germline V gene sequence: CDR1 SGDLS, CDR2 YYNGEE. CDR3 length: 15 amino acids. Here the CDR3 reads CASSVGLAGEGEQYF. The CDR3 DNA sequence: TGTGCCAGCAGCGTAGGTTTAGCGGGAGAGGGCGAGCAGTACTTC.

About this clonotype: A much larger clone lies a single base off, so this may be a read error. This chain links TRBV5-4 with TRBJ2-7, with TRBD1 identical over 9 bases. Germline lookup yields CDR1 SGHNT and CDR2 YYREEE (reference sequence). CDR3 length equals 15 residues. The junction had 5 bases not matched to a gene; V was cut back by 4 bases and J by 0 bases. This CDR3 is CASSGGTGSSYEQYF. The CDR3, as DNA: TGTGCCAGCAGCGGAGGGACAGGGAGCTCCTACGAGCAGTACTTC.

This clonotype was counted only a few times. The CDR3 here is CASSYFSGSQETQYF. For the CDR3, the DNA is TGTGCCAGCAGTTACTTTAGCGGGTCCCAAGAGACCCAGTACTTC. The genes are TRBV6-2 or TRBV6-3 and TRBJ2-5, with 7 bases aligning to TRBD2. This CDR3 has 15 amino acids. Germline CDR1 MNHEY, CDR2 SVGEGT. The junction had 3 bases not matched to a gene; V was cut back by 1 base and J by 1 base.

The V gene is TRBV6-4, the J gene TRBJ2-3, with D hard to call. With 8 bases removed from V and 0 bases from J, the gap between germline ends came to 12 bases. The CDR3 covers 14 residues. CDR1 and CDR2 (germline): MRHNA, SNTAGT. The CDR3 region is CASRIDTSTDTQYF. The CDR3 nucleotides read TGTGCCAGCCGGATTGATACCAGCACAGATACGCAGTATTTT.

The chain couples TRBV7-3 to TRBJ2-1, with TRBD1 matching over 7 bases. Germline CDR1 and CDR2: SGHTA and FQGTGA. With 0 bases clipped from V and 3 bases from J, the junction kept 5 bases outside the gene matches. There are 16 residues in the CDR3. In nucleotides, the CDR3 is TGTGCCAGCAGCTTAACTGGGACAGCGATCTACAATGAGCAGTTCTTC. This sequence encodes CASSLTGTAIYNEQFF.

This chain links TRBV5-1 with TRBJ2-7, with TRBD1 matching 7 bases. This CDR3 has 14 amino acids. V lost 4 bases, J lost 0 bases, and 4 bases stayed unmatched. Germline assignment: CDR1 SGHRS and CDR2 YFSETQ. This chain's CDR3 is CASSADRYSYEQYF. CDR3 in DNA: TGCGCCAGCAGCGCGGACAGGTACTCCTACGAGCAGTACTTC.

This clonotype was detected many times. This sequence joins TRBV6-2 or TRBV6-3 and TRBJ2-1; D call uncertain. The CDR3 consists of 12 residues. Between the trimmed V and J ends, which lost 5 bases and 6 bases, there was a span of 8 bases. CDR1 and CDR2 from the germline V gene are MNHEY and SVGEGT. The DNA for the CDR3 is TGTGCCAGCAGTCCTGGGCCCAATGAGCAGTTCTTC. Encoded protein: CASSPGPNEQFF.

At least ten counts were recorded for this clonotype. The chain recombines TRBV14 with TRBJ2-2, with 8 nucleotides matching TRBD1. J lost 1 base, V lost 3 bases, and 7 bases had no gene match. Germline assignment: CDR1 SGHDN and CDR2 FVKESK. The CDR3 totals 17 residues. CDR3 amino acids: CASSQPDRGWNTGELFF. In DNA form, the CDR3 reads TGTGCCAGCAGCCAGCCAGACAGGGGCTGGAACACCGGGGAGCTGTTTTTT.

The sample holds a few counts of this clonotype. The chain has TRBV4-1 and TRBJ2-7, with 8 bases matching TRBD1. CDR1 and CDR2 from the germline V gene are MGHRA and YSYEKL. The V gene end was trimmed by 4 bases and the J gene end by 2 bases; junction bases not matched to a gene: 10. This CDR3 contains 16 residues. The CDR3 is CASSPGPQGAPYEQYF. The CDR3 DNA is TGCGCCAGCAGCCCCGGGCCGCAGGGGGCACCCTACGAGCAGTACTTC.

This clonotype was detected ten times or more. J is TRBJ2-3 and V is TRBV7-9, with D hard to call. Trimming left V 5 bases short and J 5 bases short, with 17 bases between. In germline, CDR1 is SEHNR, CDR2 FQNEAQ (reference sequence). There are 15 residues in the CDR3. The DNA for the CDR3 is TGTGCCAGCAGCATACCATCGGCCCGTGGAGATACGCAGTATTTT. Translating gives CASSIPSARGDTQYF.

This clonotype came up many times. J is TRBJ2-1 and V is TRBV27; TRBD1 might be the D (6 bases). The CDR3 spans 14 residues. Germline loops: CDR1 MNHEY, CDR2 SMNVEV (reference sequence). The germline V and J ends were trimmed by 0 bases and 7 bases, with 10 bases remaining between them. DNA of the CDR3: TGTGCCAGCAGTTTATCCGGCAGGGGTAATGAGCAGTTCTTC. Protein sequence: CASSLSGRGNEQFF.

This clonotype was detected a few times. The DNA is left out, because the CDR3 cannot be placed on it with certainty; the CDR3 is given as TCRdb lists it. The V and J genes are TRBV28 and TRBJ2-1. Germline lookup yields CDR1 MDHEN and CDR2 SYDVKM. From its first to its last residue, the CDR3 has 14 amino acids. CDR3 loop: CASILGGAYNEQFF.

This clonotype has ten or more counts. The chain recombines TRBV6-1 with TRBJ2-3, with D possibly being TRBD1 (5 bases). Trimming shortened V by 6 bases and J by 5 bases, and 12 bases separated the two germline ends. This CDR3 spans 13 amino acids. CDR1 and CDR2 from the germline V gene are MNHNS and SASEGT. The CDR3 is CASRPQGKDTQYF. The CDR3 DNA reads TGTGCCAGCAGGCCCCAGGGAAAAGATACGCAGTATTTT.

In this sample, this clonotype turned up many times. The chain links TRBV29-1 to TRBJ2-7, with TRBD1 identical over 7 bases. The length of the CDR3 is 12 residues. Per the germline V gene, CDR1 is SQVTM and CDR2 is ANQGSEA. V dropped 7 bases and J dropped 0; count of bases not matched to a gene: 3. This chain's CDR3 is CSATGISYEQYF. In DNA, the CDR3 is TGCAGCGCGACAGGGATCTCCTACGAGCAGTACTTC.

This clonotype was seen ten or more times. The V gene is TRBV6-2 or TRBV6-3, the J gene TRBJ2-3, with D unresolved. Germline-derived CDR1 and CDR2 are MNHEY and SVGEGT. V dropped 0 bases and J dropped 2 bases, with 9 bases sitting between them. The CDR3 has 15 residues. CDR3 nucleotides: TGTGCCAGCAGTTACTCGGTCTTTCCCACAGATACGCAGTATTTT. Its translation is CASSYSVFPTDTQYF.

CDR3: CASSQESTSGGPNEQFF. The CDR3 DNA is TGTGCCAGCAGCCAAGAATCGACTAGCGGGGGGCCTAATGAGCAGTTCTTC. The J gene is TRBJ2-1, the V gene TRBV4-2; 13 bases match TRBD2. The junction had 6 bases not matched to a gene; V was cut back by 0 bases and J by 7 bases. This CDR3 region has 17 residues. Germline loops: CDR1 LGHNA, CDR2 YNFKEQ.

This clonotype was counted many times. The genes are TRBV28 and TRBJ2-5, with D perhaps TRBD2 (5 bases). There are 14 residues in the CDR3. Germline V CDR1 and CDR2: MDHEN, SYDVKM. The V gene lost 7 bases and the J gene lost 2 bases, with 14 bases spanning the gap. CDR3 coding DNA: TGTGCCAGCACCCCGTCCGGGGATCAAGAGACCCAGTACTTC. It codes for CASTPSGDQETQYF.

In nucleotides, the CDR3 is TGTGCCAGCAGCCCGGGAGGGGCCGGCAGTGAAAAACTGTTTTTT. It is translated as CASSPGGAGSEKLFF. The chain couples TRBV6-2 or TRBV6-3 to TRBJ1-4, with D possibly matching TRBD1 (5 bases). Trimming pared 6 bases from V and 7 bases from J, leaving 18 bases between. Germline V gene data show CDR1 as MNHEY and CDR2 as SVGEGT. The CDR3 extends over 15 amino acids.

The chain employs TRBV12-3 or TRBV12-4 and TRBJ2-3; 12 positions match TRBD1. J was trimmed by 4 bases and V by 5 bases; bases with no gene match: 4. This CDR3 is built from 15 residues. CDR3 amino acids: CASSDRDRGPDTQYF. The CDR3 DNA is TGTGCCAGCAGTGACCGGGACAGGGGGCCAGATACGCAGTATTTT.

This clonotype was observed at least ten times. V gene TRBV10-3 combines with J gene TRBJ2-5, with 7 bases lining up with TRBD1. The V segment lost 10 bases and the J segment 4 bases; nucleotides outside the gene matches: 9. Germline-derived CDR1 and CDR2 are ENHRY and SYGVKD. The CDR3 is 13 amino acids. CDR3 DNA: TGTGCCACTCGACAGGGAATCGGAGAGACCCAGTACTTC. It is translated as CATRQGIGETQYF.

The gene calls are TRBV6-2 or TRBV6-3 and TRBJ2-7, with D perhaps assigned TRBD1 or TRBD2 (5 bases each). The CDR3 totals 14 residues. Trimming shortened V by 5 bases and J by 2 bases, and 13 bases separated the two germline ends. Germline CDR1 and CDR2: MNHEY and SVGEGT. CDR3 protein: CASSGRDGPYEQYF. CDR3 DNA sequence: TGTGCCAGCAGTGGCCGGGACGGCCCCTACGAGCAGTACTTC.

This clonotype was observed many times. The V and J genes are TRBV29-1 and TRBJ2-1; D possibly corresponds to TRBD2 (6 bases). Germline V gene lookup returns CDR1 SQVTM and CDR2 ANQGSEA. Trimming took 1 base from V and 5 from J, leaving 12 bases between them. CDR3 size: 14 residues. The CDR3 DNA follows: TGCAGCGTTGAAGGGAGGGGTATCAACAATGAGCAGTTCTTC. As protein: CSVEGRGINNEQFF.

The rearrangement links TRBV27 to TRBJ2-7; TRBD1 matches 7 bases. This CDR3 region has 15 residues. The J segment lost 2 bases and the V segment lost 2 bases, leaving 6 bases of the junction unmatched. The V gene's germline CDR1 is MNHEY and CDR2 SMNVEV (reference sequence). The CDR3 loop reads CASSLLGTEAYEQYF. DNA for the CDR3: TGTGCCAGCAGTTTACTCGGGACAGAAGCCTACGAGCAGTACTTC.

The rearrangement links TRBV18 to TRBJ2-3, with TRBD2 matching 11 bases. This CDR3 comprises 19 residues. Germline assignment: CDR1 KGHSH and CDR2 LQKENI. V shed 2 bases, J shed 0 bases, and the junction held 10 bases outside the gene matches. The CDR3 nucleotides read TGTGCCAGCTCACCAACTAGCGGGGGAAGGATAAGTAGCACAGATACGCAGTATTTT. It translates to CASSPTSGGRISSTDTQYF.

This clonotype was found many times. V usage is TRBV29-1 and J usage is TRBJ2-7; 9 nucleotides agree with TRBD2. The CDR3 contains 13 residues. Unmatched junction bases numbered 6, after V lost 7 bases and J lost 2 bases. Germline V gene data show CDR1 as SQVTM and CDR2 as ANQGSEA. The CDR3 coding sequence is TGCAGCGCTGTAGCGGGAGCGCCCTACGAGCAGTACTTC. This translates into CSAVAGAPYEQYF.